Sequencing of this TCR beta chain was carried out in a study of blood T cell repertoires in COVID-19. Profiled with immunoSEQ multiplex PCR; TCRdb holds only in-frame clones, not every one. The data contain roughly 150,000 clones, roughly nine tenths of them singletons. The sequence came from a woman in her seventies with acute or convalescent COVID-19. Sequencing input: peripheral blood.

CDR3 sequence reads: CASSPGGASGNNEQFF. The DNA of the CDR3 is TGTGCCAGCAGCCCGGGGGGGGCTAGCGGGAACAATGAGCAGTTCTTC. The genes are TRBV5-4 and TRBJ2-1; 9 nucleotides agree with TRBD2. The V and J ends lost 4 bases and 5 bases, in that order; junction bases with no gene match: 10. Per germline, CDR1 SGHNT and CDR2 YYREEE (reference sequence). The CDR3 is 16 amino acids.